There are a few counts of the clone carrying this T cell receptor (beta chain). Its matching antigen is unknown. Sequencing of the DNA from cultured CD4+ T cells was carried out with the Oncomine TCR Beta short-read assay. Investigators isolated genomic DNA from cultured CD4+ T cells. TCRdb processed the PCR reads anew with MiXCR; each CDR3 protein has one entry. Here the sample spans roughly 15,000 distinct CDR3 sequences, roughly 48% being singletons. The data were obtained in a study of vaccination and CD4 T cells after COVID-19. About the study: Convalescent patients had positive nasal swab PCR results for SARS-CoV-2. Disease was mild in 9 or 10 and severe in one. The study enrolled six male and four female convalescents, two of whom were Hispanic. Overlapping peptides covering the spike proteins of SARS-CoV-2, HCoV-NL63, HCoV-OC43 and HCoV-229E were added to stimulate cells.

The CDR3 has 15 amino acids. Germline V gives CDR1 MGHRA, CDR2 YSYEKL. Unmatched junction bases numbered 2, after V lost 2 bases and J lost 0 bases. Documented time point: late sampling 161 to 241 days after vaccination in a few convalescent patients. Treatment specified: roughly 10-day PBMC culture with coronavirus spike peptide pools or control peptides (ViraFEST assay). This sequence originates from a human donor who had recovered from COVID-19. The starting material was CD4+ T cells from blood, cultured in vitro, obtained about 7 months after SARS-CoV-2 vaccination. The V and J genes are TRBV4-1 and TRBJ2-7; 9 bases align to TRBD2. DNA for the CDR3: TGCGCCAGCAGCCAACTAGCGGGATACTCCTACGAGCAGTACTTC. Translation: CASSQLAGYSYEQYF.